What follows are 19 T cell receptor beta chains derived from one specimen sequenced in a study of T cells in localized non-small cell lung cancer. Using immunoSEQ multiplex PCR, the repertoire was profiled, and TCRdb retains in-frame clones only, with some absent. The table includes tens of thousands of clones, 85% to 90% detected once. The sample in question was peripheral blood, obtained before any cancer treatment. The receptor set was obtained from a woman aged 35-75 years with stage I lung adenocarcinoma.

This clone was observed a handful of times. The chain uses TRBV4-3 and TRBJ2-2; the D gene is possibly TRBD2 (7 bases). Germline CDR1 reads LGHNA; CDR2 reads YSLEER. V shed 0 bases and J shed 6 bases, with 11 bases lying between them. This CDR3 contains 15 residues. The DNA for the CDR3 is TGCGCCAGCAGCCAAGAGAGGCGGGGGCCCGGGGAGCTGTTTTTT. Its translation is CASSQERRGPGELFF.

The V call is TRBV12-5, the J call TRBJ2-1; D is unresolved. V lost 1 base and J lost 6, with 10 bases in between. Germline V lookup: CDR1 LGHNT, CDR2 FRNRAP. CDR3 length: 14 residues. CDR3 DNA sequence: TGTGCTAGTGGTTTGGGAGGAAATTCCAATGAGCAGTTCTTC. Protein: CASGLGGNSNEQFF. The full variable domain, with the rest looked up from reference TRBV12-5 and TRBJ2-1, is DARVTQTPRHKVTEMGQEVTMRCQPILGHNTVFWYRQTMMQGLELLAYFRNRAPLDDSGMPKDRFSAEMPDATLATLKIQPSEPRDSAVYFCASGLGGNSNEQFFGPGTRLTVL.

This chain uses TRBV5-1 with TRBJ2-1; D is unclear. CDR1 is SGHRS, CDR2 YFSETQ, per germline. This CDR3 has 14 amino acids. Between the trimmed V and J ends, which lost 0 bases and 5 bases, there was a span of 9 bases. CDR3 sequence reads: CASSLAETHNEQFF. The CDR3 DNA sequence: TGCGCCAGCAGCTTGGCCGAGACCCACAATGAGCAGTTCTTC.

This chain links TRBV2 with TRBJ2-7; 7 bases line up with TRBD1. CDR1 and CDR2 from the germline V gene are SNHLY and FYNNEI. This CDR3 comprises 13 residues. V lost 5 bases to trimming and J lost 3 bases; unmatched junction nucleotides: 4. In DNA form, the CDR3 reads TGTGCCAGCAGTCGGGACAGAAACTACGAGCAGTACTTC. Protein: CASSRDRNYEQYF.

The chain employs TRBV5-8 and TRBJ2-1; D unresolved. Germline lookup yields CDR1 SGHTS and CDR2 YDEGEE. The CDR3 covers 14 residues. The V and J ends lost 3 bases and 4 bases respectively, with 11 bases between them. The CDR3 region is CASSYLGAYNEQFF. Written as DNA, the CDR3 is TGTGCCAGCAGCTATCTTGGCGCTTACAATGAGCAGTTCTTC.

The genes are TRBV9 and TRBJ2-5; D might be TRBD1 or TRBD2, each matching 5 bases. The CDR3 has 14 residues. The V gene's germline CDR1 is SGDLS and CDR2 YYNGEE. V gave up 4 bases and J gave up 2 bases, with 12 bases separating them. CDR3 in amino acids: CASSPWDRQETQYF. As DNA, the CDR3 is TGTGCCAGCAGCCCCTGGGACCGTCAAGAGACCCAGTACTTC.

This clone was observed a single time. The chain combines TRBV5-3 with TRBJ2-7; a weak D match, TRBD2 (5 bases). TRBV5-3 is noted as an ORF with a role that remains uncertain. Between the trimmed V and J ends, which lost 2 bases and 5 bases, there was a span of 14 bases. The CDR3 has 14 residues. The DNA of the CDR3 is TGTGCCAGAAGCTTCCGGGGAATTGGGAACGAGCAGTACTTC. As protein: CARSFRGIGNEQYF.

The chain carries TRBV28 and TRBJ2-7, with D possibly TRBD1 on 6 matching bases. V gave up 0 bases and J gave up 3 bases, with 18 bases separating them. The CDR3 has 17 residues. CDR1 is MDHEN and CDR2 is SYDVKM in the germline V gene. The CDR3 bases are TGTGCCAGCAGTTTATGGTCATTGTCGCGGACAGTCTACGAGCAGTACTTC. Translation gives CASSLWSLSRTVYEQYF.

The rearrangement uses TRBV15 and TRBJ1-2; TRBD1 matches at 9 bases. This CDR3 region has 13 residues. Germline V gives CDR1 LNHNV, CDR2 YYDKDF (reference sequence). Unmatched junction bases numbered 4, after V lost 4 bases and J lost 7 bases. The DNA for the CDR3 is TGTGCCACCAGCATGGGACAGGGTGGTGGCTACACCTTC. Protein sequence: CATSMGQGGGYTF.

J is TRBJ1-5 and V is TRBV10-3; D gene unclear. Germline assignment: CDR1 ENHRY and CDR2 SYGVKD. Trimming removed 6 bases from V and 6 bases from J, with 15 bases in between. The CDR3 is 14 residues long. Written as DNA, the CDR3 is TGTGCCATCAGCCAGGACCAATTGAGTCAGCCCCAGCATTTT. Translating it yields CAISQDQLSQPQHF.

The genes are TRBV27 and TRBJ1-5; 10 bases are shared with TRBD1. The J segment lost 3 bases and the V segment lost 4 bases, leaving 9 bases of the junction unmatched. The CDR3 extends over 17 amino acids. The V gene's germline CDR1 is MNHEY and CDR2 SMNVEV (reference sequence). The CDR3 region is CASSSRDRGFVNQPQHF. CDR3 nucleotides: TGTGCCAGCAGTTCCCGGGACAGGGGTTTTGTCAATCAGCCCCAGCATTTT.

The chain recombines TRBV18 with TRBJ1-2; 7 bases are shared with TRBD1. The V gene's germline CDR1 is KGHSH and CDR2 LQKENI. CDR3 size: 17 residues. V shed 3 bases, J shed 2 bases, and the junction held 12 bases outside the gene matches. The chain's CDR3 is CASSPKGAQSTNYGYTF. CDR3 in DNA: TGTGCCAGCTCACCTAAGGGGGCACAGAGCACCAACTATGGCTACACCTTC.

The chain recombines TRBV14 with TRBJ2-7; D is possibly TRBD1 (5 bases). Trimming removed 3 bases from V and 6 bases from J, with 12 bases in between. CDR3 length: 13 residues. The germline CDR1 and CDR2 sequences are SGHDN and FVKESK. The CDR3: CASSQNPGSEQYF. CDR3 DNA sequence: TGTGCCAGCAGCCAGAATCCAGGGTCCGAGCAGTACTTC.

Relative to its sample, this clone is medium-sized. The V and J genes are TRBV6-4 and TRBJ1-1; unclear D gene. The V gene lost 0 bases and the J gene lost 2 bases, with 4 bases spanning the gap. The CDR3 length is 13 residues. Germline-derived CDR1 and CDR2 are MRHNA and SNTAGT. DNA of the CDR3: TGTGCCAGCAGTGACTCGGAAAACACTGAAGCTTTCTTT. The encoded protein is CASSDSENTEAFF.

This chain joins TRBV7-3 and TRBJ2-1; TRBD1 matches at 9 bases. CDR1 is SGHTA and CDR2 is FQGTGA in the germline V gene. Losses at the gene ends were 5 bases for V and 4 bases for J; bases not matched to a gene: 6. The CDR3 is 15 residues long. The DNA of the CDR3 is TGTGCCAGCAGCGGAAGGGGACAGGGATACAATGAGCAGTTCTTC. Translated, it gives CASSGRGQGYNEQFF.

The chain couples TRBV28 to TRBJ2-7; 8 positions agree with TRBD1. CDR1 and CDR2 (germline): MDHEN, SYDVKM. V was pared by 6 bases and J by 0 bases, with 7 bases of the junction left unmatched. This CDR3 has 15 residues. CDR3 sequence reads: CASRPGGGTSYEQYF. In DNA, the CDR3 is TGTGCCAGCAGACCAGGGGGCGGCACCTCCTACGAGCAGTACTTC.

The chain joins TRBV2 to TRBJ1-4; possible D gene TRBD1, 5 bases. The CDR3 is made up of 14 amino acids. Per germline, CDR1 SNHLY and CDR2 FYNNEI. Trimming took off 1 base at V and 8 bases at J, with 11 bases between the two ends. For the CDR3, the DNA is TGTGCCAGCAGTGAAGAGGGTAGGGGCGAAAAACTGTTTTTT. Translating gives CASSEEGRGEKLFF.

This clone has more than one count but fewer than ten. V and J are TRBV11-3 and TRBJ1-1; D is ambiguous. The CDR3 is made up of 12 amino acids. V lost 5 bases and J lost 1, with 5 bases in between. CDR1 is SGHNT, CDR2 YENEEA, per germline. The CDR3 DNA reads TGTGCCAGCAGCCCTAGGAACACTGAAGCTTTCTTT. This gives the protein CASSPRNTEAFF.

The chain carries TRBV18 and TRBJ1-2; D might be TRBD1 (5 bases). The germline gives CDR1 KGHSH, CDR2 LQKENI. The length of the CDR3 is 13 residues. The V end was cut by 6 bases, the J end by 6 bases, with 14 bases between. This chain's CDR3 is CASSDVGVDGYTF. The CDR3, as DNA: TGTGCCAGCTCGGACGTGGGGGTAGATGGCTACACCTTC.